The clone carrying this TCR beta chain appeared a few times. The antigen is undetermined. TCRdb ran MiXCR on the RT-PCR reads and lists one entry per CDR3 protein. Of some 800,000 distinct CDR3 sequences listed, 21% are singletons. The data were taken from a study of response to subunit inactivated influenza vaccine. General observations from the study: Each seasonal flu vaccination may recruit only limited new T cells, authors suggested.

Germline V gives CDR1 SGHTA, CDR2 FQGNSA. V lost 5 bases and J 1 base, leaving 9 bases between the germline ends. The CDR3 spans 13 residues. The V call is TRBV7-2, the J call TRBJ2-7; a weak D match, TRBD2 (5 bases). This TCR was sampled from a man between 50 and 59 years old who received an inactivated influenza vaccine. The source material was PBMCs from blood, sampled 4 to 6 days after vaccination. DNA for the CDR3: TGTGCCAGCAGCACCCGGACTTCCTACGAGCAGTACTTC. Translated: CASSTRTSYEQYF.